The 27 T cell receptor beta chains below come from one sample, sequenced in a study of blood T cell repertoires in COVID-19. Method: immunoSEQ multiplex PCR; TCRdb's copy keeps in-frame clones and lacks some. The sample has about 440,000 clones, 80% to 90% seen once. Source material: peripheral blood. These receptors were collected from a woman aged 25 to 39 with acute or convalescent COVID-19.

The V gene is TRBV9, the J gene TRBJ2-1; 9 bases align to TRBD2. The J segment lost 8 bases and the V segment lost 1 base, leaving 7 bases of the junction unmatched. CDR3 length equals 15 residues. The V gene's germline CDR1 is SGDLS and CDR2 YYNGEE. The CDR3 loop reads CASSVLAGFGDEQFF. The CDR3 region has the DNA TGTGCCAGCAGCGTACTAGCGGGGTTCGGGGATGAGCAGTTCTTC. The full variable domain, completed using reference TRBV9 and TRBJ2-1, is DSGVTQTPKHLITATGQRVTLRCSPRSGDLSVYWYQQSLDQGLQFLIQYYNGEERAKGNILERFSAQQFPDLHSELNLSSLELGDSALYFCASSVLAGFGDEQFFGPGTRLTVL.

In this sample, this clone is large (0.1 to 1%). This chain links TRBV14 with TRBJ1-6; TRBD1 matches 9 bases. This CDR3 spans 15 amino acids. The ends lost 3 bases at V and 6 bases at J; junction bases unmatched: 3. Per the germline V gene, CDR1 is SGHDN and CDR2 is FVKESK. DNA of the CDR3: TGTGCCAGCAGCCAGGGACAGGGATTTAATTCACCCCTCCACTTT. Residues: CASSQGQGFNSPLHF.

The genes are TRBV7-2 and TRBJ2-2, with D possibly TRBD2 on 7 matching bases. Germline CDR1 reads SGHTA; CDR2 reads FQGNSA. V was pared by 1 base and J by 4 bases, with 16 bases between. This CDR3 comprises 17 residues. The CDR3: CASSLGRRGRGTGELFF. The CDR3 nucleotides are TGTGCCAGCAGCTTAGGGCGGCGGGGGCGCGGCACCGGGGAGCTGTTTTTT.

V is TRBV6-5 and J is TRBJ1-2; TRBD1 might be the D (6 bases). Trimming cost V 1 base and J 5 bases, with 11 bases left between them. The CDR3 is 14 residues long. CDR1 is MNHEY and CDR2 is SVGAGI in the germline V gene. CDR3 coding DNA: TGTGCCAGCAGTTACTTGACAGGCCCATATGGCTACACCTTC. The encoded protein is CASSYLTGPYGYTF.

The chain couples TRBV5-6 to TRBJ2-3; TRBD2 aligns across 7 bases. Germline assignment: CDR1 SGHDT and CDR2 YYEEEE. This CDR3 has 15 amino acids. The V gene end was trimmed by 3 bases and the J gene end by 2 bases; junction bases not matched to a gene: 6. The CDR3 protein is CASSSVAGSTDTQYF. The CDR3 DNA sequence: TGTGCCAGCAGCTCCGTAGCGGGCTCCACAGATACGCAGTATTTT. Complete variable domain (other parts from reference TRBV5-6 and TRBJ2-3): DAGVTQSPTHLIKTRGQQVTLRCSPKSGHDTVSWYQQALGQGPQFIFQYYEEEERQRGNFPDRFSGHQFPNYSSELNVNALLLGDSALYLCASSSVAGSTDTQYFGPGTRLTVL.

The chain joins TRBV6-5 to TRBJ1-2; D not resolved. The V gene's germline CDR1 is MNHEY and CDR2 SVGAGI. Trimming removed 0 bases at V and 6 bases at J, with 11 bases between. The CDR3 consists of 14 residues. CDR3 in amino acids: CASSYSVRTNGYTF. CDR3 sequence (DNA): TGTGCCAGCAGTTACTCTGTCCGAACTAATGGCTACACCTTC.

The V call is TRBV2, the J call TRBJ1-2; maybe TRBD1 (6 bases). The germline gives CDR1 SNHLY, CDR2 FYNNEI. The CDR3 is 13 amino acids. Trimming stripped 4 bases from V and 6 bases from J, with 12 bases between. The CDR3 DNA sequence: TGTGCCAGCAGTGTTGGGGCAGGGGATGGCTACACCTTC. This encodes CASSVGAGDGYTF.

Only one count was recorded for this clone. V usage is TRBV12-3 or TRBV12-4 and J usage is TRBJ2-3; D unclear. The germline V and J ends were trimmed by 2 bases and 6 bases, with 9 bases remaining between them. This CDR3 is built from 13 residues. CDR3 loop: CASSLRSRDTQYF. The CDR3 DNA reads as TGTGCCAGCAGTTTAAGGTCGAGGGATACGCAGTATTTT.

The chain is built from TRBV5-1 and TRBJ2-5; 11 bases fit TRBD2. The CDR3 is 17 amino acids. The junction had 11 bases not matched to a gene; V was cut back by 3 bases and J by 4 bases. The germline CDR1 and CDR2 sequences are SGHRS and YFSETQ. The CDR3 is CASSSLAGGPCRETQYF. In DNA form, the CDR3 reads TGCGCCAGCAGCTCCCTAGCGGGGGGCCCTTGTCGAGAGACCCAGTACTTC. Looking up the rest from reference TRBV5-1 and TRBJ2-5 gives the full variable domain: KAGVTQTPRYLIKTRGQQVTLSCSPISGHRSVSWYQQTPGQGLQFLFEYFSETQRNKGNFPGRFSGRQFSNSRSEMNVSTLELGDSALYLCASSSLAGGPCRETQYFGPGTRLLVL.

The J gene is TRBJ2-3, the V gene TRBV11-2; 7 nucleotides agree with TRBD1. Germline lookup yields CDR1 SGHAT and CDR2 FQNNGV. The CDR3 extends over 15 amino acids. J gave up 5 bases and V 5 bases, and 10 bases lay outside the gene matches. The CDR3 DNA is TGTGCCAGCAGCCCGCTTAAGGGGGCCGGAGATACGCAGTATTTT. This sequence encodes CASSPLKGAGDTQYF. Using reference TRBV11-2 and TRBJ2-3 for the parts outside the CDR3, the full variable domain is EAGVAQSPRYKIIEKRQSVAFWCNPISGHATLYWYQQILGQGPKLLIQFQNNGVVDDSQLPKDRFSAERLKGVDSTLKIQPAKLEDSAVYLCASSPLKGAGDTQYFGPGTRLTVL.

The chain is built from TRBV2 and TRBJ2-2; tentatively, D is TRBD2 (5 bases). Trimming removed 5 bases from V and 1 base from J, with 11 bases in between. The CDR3 covers 15 residues. Germline values: CDR1 SNHLY, CDR2 FYNNEI. This CDR3 is CASSPRDKNTGELFF. DNA of the CDR3: TGTGCCAGCAGTCCCCGGGATAAGAACACCGGGGAGCTGTTTTTT.

The V call is TRBV24-1, the J call TRBJ2-3; D is unresolved. The CDR3 totals 14 residues. Per germline, CDR1 KGHDR and CDR2 SFDVKD. The V end lost 5 bases, the J end lost 1 base, and 9 bases lay between the germline ends. As DNA, the CDR3 is TGTGCCACCAGTGCAGGCCGAGGCACAGATACGCAGTATTTT. Protein product: CATSAGRGTDTQYF.

V gene TRBV5-1 combines with J gene TRBJ2-2; TRBD1 matches at 8 bases. The CDR3 runs 15 residues. J was trimmed by 2 bases and V by 4 bases; bases with no gene match: 4. The germline gives CDR1 SGHRS, CDR2 YFSETQ. In nucleotides, the CDR3 is TGCGCCAGCAGCGAGGGGACAGGTAACACCGGGGAGCTGTTTTTT. It translates to CASSEGTGNTGELFF.

V usage is TRBV11-2 and J usage is TRBJ2-1, with 8 bases fitting TRBD1. Germline lookup yields CDR1 SGHAT and CDR2 FQNNGV. This CDR3 has 14 amino acids. Trimming at V came to 7 bases and at J to 13 bases, leaving 15 bases not matched to a gene. The CDR3, as DNA: TGTGCCAGCACCATCGGACAGGGCTCTAGCTTACAGTTCTTC. It yields the protein CASTIGQGSSLQFF.

This chain connects TRBV27 to TRBJ1-1, with TRBD1 matching 7 bases. Trimming took 4 bases from V and 5 from J; bases not matched to a gene: 10. Germline CDR1 is MNHEY and CDR2 is SMNVEV (reference sequence). The CDR3 is 15 residues long. The CDR3 DNA reads as TGTGCCAGCAGTTCCCTAAGGGGGCTTATGACTGAAGCTTTCTTT. Translating gives CASSSLRGLMTEAFF.

For the CDR3, the DNA is TGTGCCAGCACCGATAGACAGGCTGTTGACAATGAGCAGTTCTTC. It codes for CASTDRQAVDNEQFF. The chain joins TRBV28 to TRBJ2-1, with D possibly TRBD1 on 6 matching bases. The germline V gene has CDR1 MDHEN and CDR2 SYDVKM. The CDR3 is 15 residues long. With 7 bases removed from V and 5 bases from J, the gap between germline ends came to 18 bases.

The chain carries TRBV5-1 and TRBJ2-5; 12 bases align to TRBD2. Germline CDR1 reads SGHRS; CDR2 reads YFSETQ. The trim removed 3 bases at V and 4 bases at J, leaving 4 bases unmatched. The CDR3 covers 15 residues. CDR3 DNA sequence: TGCGCCAGCAGCTCCACTAGCGGGGGGATAGAGACCCAGTACTTC. This sequence encodes CASSSTSGGIETQYF.

This sequence joins TRBV10-1 and TRBJ1-1; the D gene is possibly TRBD1 (6 bases). V shed 3 bases and J shed 4 bases, with 9 bases lying between them. CDR1 and CDR2 (germline): WNHNN, SYGVQD (reference sequence). This CDR3 has 13 amino acids. Here the CDR3 reads CASSEGTLTEAFF. CDR3 in DNA: TGCGCCAGCAGTGAAGGGACACTCACTGAAGCTTTCTTT.

The rearrangement uses TRBV7-3 and TRBJ2-1; 7 nucleotides line up with TRBD2. With V trimmed by 3 bases and J by 5 bases, 7 bases remained unmatched. The CDR3 consists of 15 residues. Germline CDR1 is SGHTA and CDR2 is FQGTGA. The CDR3 is CASSLYRGDHNEQFF. Here the CDR3 DNA reads TGTGCCAGCAGCTTGTATCGGGGGGACCACAATGAGCAGTTCTTC.

The chain uses TRBV28 and TRBJ1-5; TRBD1 might be the D (5 bases). Germline V CDR1 and CDR2: MDHEN, SYDVKM. The CDR3 is 14 residues long. Trimming took off 2 bases at V and 5 bases at J, with 10 bases between the two ends. CDR3: CASSLTGEDQPQHF. Written as DNA, the CDR3 is TGTGCCAGCAGTTTAACGGGGGAAGATCAGCCCCAGCATTTT.

This chain connects TRBV5-1 to TRBJ2-3, with a possible D match to TRBD2 (5 bases). V lost 0 bases, J lost 2 bases, and 10 bases lay in between. There are 15 residues in the CDR3. CDR1 is SGHRS and CDR2 is YFSETQ in the germline V gene. CDR3 residues: CASSLAPGNTDTQYF. DNA of the CDR3: TGCGCCAGCAGCTTGGCCCCGGGGAACACAGATACGCAGTATTTT. Filled out from reference TRBV5-1 and TRBJ2-3, the complete variable domain reads KAGVTQTPRYLIKTRGQQVTLSCSPISGHRSVSWYQQTPGQGLQFLFEYFSETQRNKGNFPGRFSGRQFSNSRSEMNVSTLELGDSALYLCASSLAPGNTDTQYFGPGTRLTVL.

This clone was counted a few times. This chain joins TRBV18 and TRBJ1-1; possibly TRBD1 for D (6 bases). Germline CDR1 reads KGHSH; CDR2 reads LQKENI. The CDR3 runs to 14 residues. Trimming cost V 2 bases and J 4 bases, with 11 bases left between them. CDR3 in amino acids: CASSPTKGGTEAFF. For the CDR3, the DNA is TGTGCCAGCTCACCAACGAAAGGGGGCACTGAAGCTTTCTTT.

The chain couples TRBV14 to TRBJ2-7, with D unclear. The CDR3 is 13 residues long. V was cut by 4 bases and J by 2 bases, with 9 bases left in between. The V gene's germline CDR1 is SGHDN and CDR2 FVKESK. This CDR3 is CASSPTTTYEQYF. In DNA form, the CDR3 reads TGTGCCAGCAGCCCCACAACTACCTACGAGCAGTACTTC.

The V gene is TRBV11-3, the J gene TRBJ1-2, with D possibly being TRBD1 (5 bases). Between the trimmed V and J ends, which lost 3 bases and 3 bases, there was a span of 17 bases. Germline V CDR1 and CDR2: SGHNT, YENEEA. The CDR3 length is 16 residues. The CDR3 DNA reads as TGTGCCAGCAGCTTCCACGAAAAACAGGTTTACTATGGCTACACCTTC. It translates to CASSFHEKQVYYGYTF.

The chain employs TRBV30 and TRBJ2-7; D is uncertain. Trimming removed 0 bases at V and 4 bases at J, with 10 bases between. The CDR3 length is 13 residues. Germline CDR1 GTSNPN, CDR2 SVGIG (reference sequence). This chain's CDR3 is CAWSVPPRYEQYF. In DNA form, the CDR3 reads TGTGCCTGGAGTGTACCCCCTAGGTACGAGCAGTACTTC.

This sequence joins TRBV5-1 and TRBJ2-6; D gene ambiguous. Trimming removed 4 bases at V and 0 bases at J, with 5 bases between. Germline assignment: CDR1 SGHRS and CDR2 YFSETQ. There are 14 residues in the CDR3. The DNA of the CDR3 is TGCGCCAGCAGCCAACTCTCTGGGGCCAACGTCCTGACTTTC. The encoded protein is CASSQLSGANVLTF.

This clone was seen more than once but under ten times. This rearrangement joins TRBV28 to TRBJ2-5; weak D call: TRBD2 (6 bases). Germline V gene sequence: CDR1 MDHEN, CDR2 SYDVKM. This CDR3 comprises 11 residues. V was pared by 11 bases and J by 6 bases, with 13 bases between. DNA for the CDR3: TGTGCCGGGGGAGGCGGTAAGACCCAGTACTTC. This gives the protein CAGGGGKTQYF. The full variable domain, completed using reference TRBV28 and TRBJ2-5, is DVKVTQSSRYLVKRTGEKVFLECVQDMDHENMFWYRQDPGLGLRLIYFSYDVKMKEKGDIPEGYSVSREKKERFSLILESASTNQTSMYLCAGGGGKTQYFGPGTRLLVL.